This T cell receptor beta chain stems from a study of T-cell reconstitution after alpha-beta-depleted transplantation in children. Library preparation (for TCRbeta) was performed with unique molecular identifiers. TCRdb redid the calling of the PCR reads with MiXCR, one entry per CDR3 protein. This table holds 500,000 to 750,000 distinct CDR3 sequences, 25% to 30% found once. General study results and limits: Alpha-beta T cells about two months after transplant reportedly derived from several hundred expanded graft clones. It was surviving recipient T cells and thymic progenitors that gave some patients high TCRbeta diversity at day 60. T-cell numbers and diversity, one year after transplant, stemmed largely from T cells that were newly produced.

This CDR3 spans 16 amino acids. With V trimmed by 2 bases and J by 8 bases, 12 bases remained unmatched. Germline CDR1 and CDR2: SGHDT and YYEEEE. This clonotype was seen only once. Antigen: not known. Sequences were derived from PBMCs, sampled before TCRalphabeta/CD19-depleted stem cell transplant. This TCR derives from a boy under three years old with Wiskott-Aldrich syndrome, due to receive a stem cell transplant. The V gene is TRBV5-6, the J gene TRBJ2-1, with 8 bases matching TRBD2. The DNA of the CDR3 is TGTGCCAGCAGCTTCTTGGCGGGGGGACCCATAGATGAGCAGTTCTTC. It encodes CASSFLAGGPIDEQFF.